Below are 32 T cell receptor beta chains sequenced from a single sample in a study of T cell responses to AZD1222 COVID-19 vaccine. Assay: immunoSEQ multiplex PCR; the TCRdb copy retains only in-frame clones and omits some. The data contain more than 85,000 clones, approximately 86% of them singletons. The specimen was peripheral blood, collected on day 0 of AZD1222 vaccination. These receptors were collected from an adult in good health.

V is TRBV5-4 and J is TRBJ1-1; tentative D call: TRBD1 (5 bases). CDR3 length equals 14 residues. The V gene lost 5 bases and the J gene lost 5 bases, with 16 bases spanning the gap. The germline gives CDR1 SGHNT, CDR2 YYREEE (reference sequence). Here the CDR3 reads CASSRMGGRTEAFF. The CDR3 coding sequence is TGTGCCAGCAGTCGTATGGGGGGAAGGACTGAAGCTTTCTTT. Based on the CDR3 plus reference TRBV5-4 and TRBJ1-1, the full variable domain is ETGVTQSPTHLIKTRGQQVTLRCSSQSGHNTVSWYQQALGQGPQFIFQYYREEENGRGNFPPRFSGLQFPNYSSELNVNALELDDSALYLCASSRMGGRTEAFFGQGTRLTVV.

This clone appeared once. The chain links TRBV7-2 to TRBJ1-2; D remains ambiguous. This CDR3 spans 15 amino acids. V was shortened by 0 bases and J by 4 bases, with 12 bases between the two germline ends. CDR1 and CDR2 (germline): SGHTA, FQGNSA. The CDR3 reads CASSLAPIGSYGYTF. For the CDR3, the DNA is TGTGCCAGCAGCTTAGCCCCCATCGGGTCCTATGGCTACACCTTC.

This clone has only one observation. The chain uses TRBV5-1 and TRBJ1-6; TRBD1 agrees at 9 bases. CDR1 and CDR2 from the germline V gene are SGHRS and YFSETQ. After removal of 4 bases from V and 7 bases from J, the junction contained 3 bases not matched to a gene. The length of the CDR3 is 14 residues. CDR3 in amino acids: CASSEDRGNSPLHF. Here the CDR3 DNA reads TGCGCCAGCAGCGAGGACAGGGGAAATTCACCCCTCCACTTT.

This chain connects TRBV5-1 to TRBJ2-5; D assignment may be TRBD1 or TRBD2 (5 bases each). This CDR3 contains 15 residues. Trimming shortened V by 4 bases and J by 1 base, and 14 bases separated the two germline ends. Germline CDR1 SGHRS, CDR2 YFSETQ. The CDR3 loop is CASSHGQGPQETQYF. CDR3 coding DNA: TGCGCCAGCAGCCACGGCCAGGGACCCCAAGAGACCCAGTACTTC.

This clone appeared a single time. The gene calls are TRBV25-1 and TRBJ2-7, with D perhaps matching TRBD2 (5 bases). CDR3 length equals 13 residues. V lost 3 bases to trimming and J lost 3 bases, with 9 bases between them. Per the germline V gene, CDR1 is MGHDK and CDR2 is SYGVNS. Here the CDR3 DNA reads TGTGCCAGCAGTGACGGACTCTACTACGAGCAGTACTTC. Translation gives CASSDGLYYEQYF.

This chain uses TRBV30 with TRBJ1-2, with a possible D match to TRBD1 (5 bases). Germline-derived CDR1 and CDR2 are GTSNPN and SVGIG (reference sequence). V dropped 0 bases and J dropped 9 bases, with 23 bases sitting between them. The CDR3 loop spans 16 amino acids. The chain's CDR3 is CAWSVPRVLRSPRYTF. In DNA form, the CDR3 reads TGTGCCTGGAGTGTACCCAGGGTACTCCGGTCACCCCGCTACACCTTC.

This clone occurred a few times. The rearrangement uses TRBV5-1 and TRBJ2-6; D is perhaps TRBD1 (6 bases). The germline CDR1 and CDR2 sequences are SGHRS and YFSETQ. CDR3 length: 14 amino acids. V was trimmed by 5 bases and J by 0 bases, leaving 6 bases between them. In DNA, the CDR3 is TGCGCCAGCAGGGACAGCTCTGGGGCCAACGTCCTGACTTTC. Its protein product is CASRDSSGANVLTF.

J is TRBJ2-5 and V is TRBV28; TRBD2 agrees at 10 bases. V dropped 5 bases and J dropped 0; count of bases not matched to a gene: 6. Germline values: CDR1 MDHEN, CDR2 SYDVKM. The CDR3 is 16 residues long. The CDR3 sequence: CASSELAGTYQETQYF. The CDR3 region has the DNA TGTGCCAGCAGTGAACTAGCGGGAACGTACCAAGAGACCCAGTACTTC.

This chain connects TRBV7-9 to TRBJ1-1, with D maybe TRBD1 (6 bases). This CDR3 contains 16 residues. Per germline, CDR1 SEHNR and CDR2 FQNEAQ (reference sequence). Trimming removed 2 bases at V and 1 base at J, with 14 bases between. The CDR3 sequence is CASSLPWGAGNTEAFF. The CDR3 region has the DNA TGTGCCAGCAGCTTACCCTGGGGGGCTGGGAACACTGAAGCTTTCTTT.

This clone was found a few times. The CDR3 protein is CASSLAYYGYTF. The CDR3 DNA sequence: TGTGCCAGTAGTTTGGCCTACTATGGCTACACCTTC. The V and J genes are TRBV19 and TRBJ1-2; unclear D gene. Trimming removed 5 bases at V and 3 bases at J, with 7 bases between. Per the germline V gene, CDR1 is LNHDA and CDR2 is SQIVND (reference sequence). The CDR3 extends over 12 amino acids. The variable domain in full, with the rest retrieved from reference TRBV19 and TRBJ1-2, is DGGITQSPKYLFRKEGQNVTLSCEQNLNHDAMYWYRQDPGQGLRLIYYSQIVNDFQKGDIAEGYSVSREKKESFPLTVTSAQKNPTAFYLCASSLAYYGYTFGSGTRLTVV.

The chain couples TRBV2 to TRBJ2-7, with 9 nucleotides matching TRBD1. Losses at the gene ends were 11 bases for V and 3 bases for J; bases not matched to a gene: 5. The CDR3 consists of 12 residues. Germline CDR1 SNHLY, CDR2 FYNNEI. CDR3 sequence reads: CASRDRDYEQYF. CDR3 bases: TGTGCCTCCCGGGACAGGGACTACGAGCAGTACTTC.

The genes are TRBV24-1 and TRBJ1-5; D remains ambiguous. The germline gives CDR1 KGHDR, CDR2 SFDVKD. Trimming took 2 bases from V and 3 from J, leaving 7 bases between them. The CDR3 loop spans 14 amino acids. The CDR3 bases are TGTGCCACCAGTGATTCTGGGGACAATCAGCCCCAGCATTTT. Translation: CATSDSGDNQPQHF.

The chain couples TRBV6-5 to TRBJ1-2, with D possibly TRBD1 on 5 matching bases. Trimming removed 4 bases from V and 0 bases from J, with 12 bases in between. Germline CDR1 MNHEY, CDR2 SVGAGI. The CDR3 has 15 amino acids. The CDR3: CASSSTQGANYGYTF. The CDR3 coding sequence is TGTGCCAGCAGTTCCACCCAGGGCGCTAACTATGGCTACACCTTC.

The table lists this clone with a few counts. This chain joins TRBV10-1 and TRBJ2-3; D may be TRBD1 (5 bases). The length of the CDR3 is 13 residues. Trimming removed 10 bases at V and 0 bases at J, with 11 bases between. The germline CDR1 and CDR2 sequences are WNHNN and SYGVQD (reference sequence). DNA for the CDR3: TGCGCCACGCGCCAGGGTAGCACAGATACGCAGTATTTT. Amino acid sequence: CATRQGSTDTQYF.

The table lists this clone with a count of one. The V and J genes are TRBV24-1 and TRBJ2-7, with 10 bases matching TRBD1. Germline CDR1 reads KGHDR; CDR2 reads SFDVKD. This CDR3 region has 15 residues. Trimming at V came to 3 bases and at J to 5 bases, leaving 6 bases not matched to a gene. The CDR3 DNA reads TGTGCCACCAGTGATACCGGGACAGGGGTCCACGAGCAGTACTTC. Translated: CATSDTGTGVHEQYF.

The J gene is TRBJ1-3, the V gene TRBV18; D not resolved. Germline lookup yields CDR1 KGHSH and CDR2 LQKENI. Trimming shortened V by 2 bases and J by 0 bases, and 5 bases separated the two germline ends. The CDR3 runs to 14 residues. CDR3 sequence reads: CASSPGLSGNTIYF. The CDR3, as DNA: TGTGCCAGCTCACCAGGGCTCTCTGGAAACACCATATATTTT. Together with reference TRBV18 and TRBJ1-3, the CDR3 gives the full variable domain: NAGVMQNPRHLVRRRGQEARLRCSPMKGHSHVYWYRQLPEEGLKFMVYLQKENIIDESGMPKERFSAEFPKEGPSILRIQQVVRGDSAAYFCASSPGLSGNTIYFGEGSWLTVV.

J is TRBJ2-5 and V is TRBV28, with D hard to call. V lost 6 bases and J lost 2, with 4 bases in between. The CDR3 extends over 11 amino acids. The germline CDR1 and CDR2 sequences are MDHEN and SYDVKM. The CDR3 DNA reads TGTGCCAGCAGGGTTCAAGAGACCCAGTACTTC. This encodes CASRVQETQYF.

V and J are TRBV6-4 and TRBJ1-5, with 7 bases aligning to TRBD1. The ends lost 7 bases at V and 0 bases at J; junction bases unmatched: 9. Looked up from germline, CDR1 is MRHNA and CDR2 is SNTAGT. This CDR3 is 16 amino acids long. CDR3 loop: CASILPRTGSNQPQHF. The CDR3 nucleotides read TGTGCCAGCATTTTGCCCAGGACAGGTAGCAATCAGCCCCAGCATTTT.

This sequence joins TRBV4-1 and TRBJ1-2; TRBD1 agrees at 7 bases. The J segment lost 1 base and the V segment lost 4 bases, leaving 6 bases of the junction unmatched. Germline V CDR1 and CDR2: MGHRA, YSYEKL. The CDR3 is 15 residues long. Written as DNA, the CDR3 is TGCGCCAGCAGCCCAGCGGACAGGAATAACTATGGCTACACCTTC. It codes for CASSPADRNNYGYTF.

The genes are TRBV27 and TRBJ1-2; the D is unclear. CDR1 is MNHEY, CDR2 SMNVEV, per germline (reference sequence). Trimming removed 3 bases from V and 0 bases from J, with 14 bases in between. The CDR3 extends over 16 amino acids. This CDR3 is CASSFKGTGPNYGYTF. The CDR3 DNA reads as TGTGCCAGCAGTTTTAAGGGTACTGGCCCTAACTATGGCTACACCTTC.

The table lists this clone with a few counts. The rearrangement uses TRBV6-5 and TRBJ1-6, with D unclear. Germline V gives CDR1 MNHEY, CDR2 SVGAGI. V was shortened by 5 bases and J by 7 bases, with 9 bases between the two germline ends. The CDR3 has 13 amino acids. The CDR3 DNA follows: TGTGCCAGCAGTACTAACTCCAATTCACCCCTCCACTTT. Amino acids: CASSTNSNSPLHF.

There are a few counts of this clone. The chain carries TRBV5-5 and TRBJ2-2; weak D call: TRBD1 (6 bases). The ends were cut back, 3 bases at V and 4 bases at J, with 10 bases in the middle. CDR1 is SGHKS and CDR2 is YYEKEE in the germline V gene (reference sequence). CDR3 length equals 14 residues. CDR3 loop: CASSSDSFTGELFF. As DNA, the CDR3 is TGTGCCAGCAGCTCGGACAGTTTCACCGGGGAGCTGTTTTTT. Variable domain in full (rest from reference TRBV5-5 and TRBJ2-2): DAGVTQSPTHLIKTRGQQVTLRCSPISGHKSVSWYQQVLGQGPQFIFQYYEKEERGRGNFPDRFSARQFPNYSSELNVNALLLGDSALYLCASSSDSFTGELFFGEGSRLTVL.

CDR3 protein: CASSPPDFYGYTF. The CDR3 DNA sequence: TGTGCCAGCAGCCCACCCGACTTCTATGGCTACACCTTC. The chain combines TRBV7-2 with TRBJ1-2; D is undetermined. The length of the CDR3 is 13 residues. Per germline, CDR1 SGHTA and CDR2 FQGNSA. V lost 5 bases, J lost 4 bases, and 11 bases lay in between.

V usage is TRBV5-6 and J usage is TRBJ2-5; D may match TRBD1 or TRBD2 (6 bases each). Trimming shortened V by 5 bases and J by 5 bases, and 19 bases separated the two germline ends. Germline-derived CDR1 and CDR2 are SGHDT and YYEEEE. The CDR3 is made up of 15 amino acids. In DNA form, the CDR3 reads TGTGCCAGCAGTTCCAGTCCGGGGGCTGGGGAGACCCAGTACTTC. Residues: CASSSSPGAGETQYF.

The chain links TRBV15 to TRBJ2-7; TRBD1 matches 9 bases. The V and J ends lost 2 bases and 4 bases, in that order; junction bases with no gene match: 6. Germline V gene sequence: CDR1 LNHNV, CDR2 YYDKDF (reference sequence). The CDR3 is 15 residues long. The chain's CDR3 is CATSRLPTGGYEQYF. The CDR3 DNA follows: TGTGCCACCAGCAGACTCCCGACAGGGGGATACGAGCAGTACTTC.

The rearrangement links TRBV7-6 to TRBJ1-2, with TRBD1 as a possible D gene (5 bases). V lost 0 bases and J lost 3, with 17 bases in between. There are 17 residues in the CDR3. Germline values: CDR1 SGHVS, CDR2 FNYEAQ. The CDR3 nucleotides are TGTGCCAGCAGCTTAGCCCTGGGAATCGGGGGTGACTATGGCTACACCTTC. Translated, it gives CASSLALGIGGDYGYTF.

This clone was seen just once. The V gene is TRBV5-1, the J gene TRBJ1-1, with D unresolved. From germline, CDR1 is SGHRS and CDR2 YFSETQ. Trimming took off 2 bases at V and 4 bases at J, with 15 bases between the two ends. CDR3 size: 15 residues. CDR3 DNA sequence: TGCGCCAGCAGCTTTCCTGGACTGGAAGGCACTGAAGCTTTCTTT. Translation: CASSFPGLEGTEAFF.

This clone appeared once. The rearrangement uses TRBV5-1 and TRBJ2-1; 8 bases map to TRBD2. The CDR3 sequence is 14 residues long. Germline-derived CDR1 and CDR2 are SGHRS and YFSETQ. J lost 8 bases, V lost 4 bases, and 8 bases had no gene match. CDR3 DNA: TGCGCCAGCAGCATGAGCGGGAGTATCGATGAGCAGTTCTTC. Translation: CASSMSGSIDEQFF. Variable domain in full (rest from reference TRBV5-1 and TRBJ2-1): KAGVTQTPRYLIKTRGQQVTLSCSPISGHRSVSWYQQTPGQGLQFLFEYFSETQRNKGNFPGRFSGRQFSNSRSEMNVSTLELGDSALYLCASSMSGSIDEQFFGPGTRLTVL.

This clone was seen a single time. V and J are TRBV19 and TRBJ2-3; D call uncertain. The CDR3 runs to 16 residues. Germline V gene lookup returns CDR1 LNHDA and CDR2 SQIVND (reference sequence). V dropped 1 base and J dropped 4 bases, with 15 bases sitting between them. As DNA, the CDR3 is TGTGCCAGTAGTATAGTTGACTCTTTCCCGTCAGATACGCAGTATTTT. Translated: CASSIVDSFPSDTQYF. Supplemented by reference TRBV19 and TRBJ2-3, the full variable domain reads DGGITQSPKYLFRKEGQNVTLSCEQNLNHDAMYWYRQDPGQGLRLIYYSQIVNDFQKGDIAEGYSVSREKKESFPLTVTSAQKNPTAFYLCASSIVDSFPSDTQYFGPGTRLTVL.

The chain couples TRBV6-2 or TRBV6-3 to TRBJ1-5, with D possibly being TRBD1 (5 bases). V was shortened by 6 bases and J by 2 bases, with 11 bases between the two germline ends. Germline V lookup: CDR1 MNHEY, CDR2 SVGEGT. The CDR3 loop spans 14 amino acids. CDR3 sequence reads: CASSLVGGNQPQHF. The CDR3 region has the DNA TGTGCCAGCAGCCTCGTGGGGGGCAATCAGCCCCAGCATTTT.

The chain couples TRBV28 to TRBJ2-7; D unresolved. The V end lost 4 bases, the J end lost 3 bases, and 7 bases lay between the germline ends. The CDR3 has 12 residues. Germline V gene data show CDR1 as MDHEN and CDR2 as SYDVKM. Here the CDR3 reads CASSWTLYEQYF. DNA for the CDR3: TGTGCCAGCAGTTGGACCCTCTACGAGCAGTACTTC.

V gene TRBV7-6 combines with J gene TRBJ1-4; the D is unclear. V was cut by 4 bases and J by 8 bases, with 11 bases left in between. The CDR3 has 13 amino acids. Germline V gene sequence: CDR1 SGHVS, CDR2 FNYEAQ. This chain's CDR3 is CASSSAPGEKLFF. For the CDR3, the DNA is TGTGCCAGCAGCTCCGCACCTGGGGAAAAACTGTTTTTT.